Included here is one T cell receptor beta chain sequence, with context. PCR primers comprised 60 Vbeta and 13 Jbeta primers. Generated by immunoSEQ multiplex PCR, the TCRdb table keeps only in-frame clones and is missing some. The sample yields roughly 180,000 clones, 70% to 90% seen once. Per the germline V gene, CDR1 is SGHNT and CDR2 is YYREEE (reference sequence). There are 16 residues in the CDR3. Losses at the gene ends were 3 bases for V and 2 bases for J; bases not matched to a gene: 6. The entry originates in a study of cytomegalovirus exposure and HLA in healthy donors. The sequenced material came from PBMCs. The chain carries TRBV5-4 and TRBJ2-3, with 10 bases fitting TRBD2. The receptor was isolated from a girl aged 10-17 years in good health and CMV-seropositive. DNA for the CDR3: TGTGCCAGCAGCTCCGGGACTAGCGCTGACACAGATACGCAGTATTTT. Translating gives CASSSGTSADTDTQYF.